These 5 T cell receptor beta chains share one sample of origin, sequenced in a study of blood T cell dynamics during melanoma immunotherapy. Time point defined: pre-treatment baseline. The protocol was immunoSEQ multiplex PCR, while the TCRdb copy is restricted to in-frame clones and leaves out a portion. The table lists under 7,500 clones, 88% of them singletons. The sample here was blood, taken from a patient treated with checkpoint blockade. The receptors were sampled from a human donor with melanoma.

The rearrangement links TRBV5-1 to TRBJ2-3; 10 nucleotides match TRBD1. The CDR3 length is 14 residues. Germline V gene lookup returns CDR1 SGHRS and CDR2 YFSETQ. Unmatched junction bases numbered 1, after V lost 0 bases and J lost 6 bases. The CDR3 loop reads CASSLGTGGDTQYF. CDR3 DNA: TGCGCCAGCAGCTTGGGGACAGGGGGGGATACGCAGTATTTT.

The chain employs TRBV5-1 and TRBJ2-3; perhaps D is TRBD1 or TRBD2 (5 bases each). The CDR3 is made up of 18 amino acids. V was clipped by 4 bases and J by 0 bases, with 21 bases between them. Per germline, CDR1 SGHRS and CDR2 YFSETQ. The CDR3 nucleotides read TGCGCCAGCAGCCACTCTGTACGTGGGGGTTATAGCACAGATACGCAGTATTTT. Its translation: CASSHSVRGGYSTDTQYF.

The V gene is TRBV7-3, the J gene TRBJ2-5; 9 bases map to TRBD2. CDR3 length: 15 residues. J lost 4 bases, V lost 5 bases, and 8 bases had no gene match. The germline CDR1 and CDR2 sequences are SGHTA and FQGTGA. CDR3 region: CASSPGAGGRETQYF. Written as DNA, the CDR3 is TGTGCCAGCAGCCCAGGAGCGGGGGGAAGAGAGACCCAGTACTTC.

The chain employs TRBV6-5 and TRBJ2-5; D remains ambiguous. V lost 6 bases and J 5 bases, leaving 13 bases between the germline ends. The CDR3 length is 13 residues. CDR1 is MNHEY and CDR2 is SVGAGI in the germline V gene. CDR3 sequence (DNA): TGTGCCAGCAGCTTCGCCCGGACGGAGACCCAGTACTTC. Amino acid sequence: CASSFARTETQYF.

This chain uses TRBV4-3 with TRBJ1-4; D remains unclear. V was shortened by 0 bases and J by 4 bases, with 12 bases between the two germline ends. This CDR3 region has 16 residues. The germline V gene has CDR1 LGHNA and CDR2 YSLEER. The CDR3 coding sequence is TGCGCCAGCAGCCAAGAATGGGGAGGCATTAATGAAAAACTGTTTTTT. Protein sequence: CASSQEWGGINEKLFF.